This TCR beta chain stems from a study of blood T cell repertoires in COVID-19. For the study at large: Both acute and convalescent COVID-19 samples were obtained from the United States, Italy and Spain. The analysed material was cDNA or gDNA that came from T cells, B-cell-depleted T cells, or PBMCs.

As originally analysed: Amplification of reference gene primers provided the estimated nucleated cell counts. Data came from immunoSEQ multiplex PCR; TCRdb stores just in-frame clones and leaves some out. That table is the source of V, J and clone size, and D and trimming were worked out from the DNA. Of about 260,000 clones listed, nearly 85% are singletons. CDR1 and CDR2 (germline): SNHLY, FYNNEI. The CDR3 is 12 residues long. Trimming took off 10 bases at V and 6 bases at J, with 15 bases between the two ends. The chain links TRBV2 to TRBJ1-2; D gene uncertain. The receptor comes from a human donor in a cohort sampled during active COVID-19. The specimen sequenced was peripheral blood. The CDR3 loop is CAILLEWNGYTF. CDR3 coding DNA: TGTGCCATCCTATTGGAGTGGAATGGCTACACCTTC.